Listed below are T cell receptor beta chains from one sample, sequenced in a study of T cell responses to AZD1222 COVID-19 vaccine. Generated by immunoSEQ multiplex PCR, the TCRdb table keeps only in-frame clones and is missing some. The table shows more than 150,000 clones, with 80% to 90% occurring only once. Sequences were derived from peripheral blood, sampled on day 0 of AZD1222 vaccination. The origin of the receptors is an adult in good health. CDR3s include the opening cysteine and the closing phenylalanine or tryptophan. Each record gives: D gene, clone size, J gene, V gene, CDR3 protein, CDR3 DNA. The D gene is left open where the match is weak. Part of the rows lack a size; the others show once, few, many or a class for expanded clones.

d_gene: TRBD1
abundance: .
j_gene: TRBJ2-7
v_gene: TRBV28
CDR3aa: CASRRPQGAYEQYF
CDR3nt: TGTGCCAGCAGACGTCCACAGGGGGCCTACGAGCAGTACTTC

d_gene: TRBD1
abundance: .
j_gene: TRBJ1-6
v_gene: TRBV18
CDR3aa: CASSLTGSDSPLHF
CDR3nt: TGTGCCAGCTCCTTGACAGGGTCGGATTCACCCCTCCACTTT

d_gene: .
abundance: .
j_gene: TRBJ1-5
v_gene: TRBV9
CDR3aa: CASSVEPGGNQPQHF
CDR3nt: TGTGCCAGCAGCGTAGAACCTGGAGGCAATCAGCCCCAGCATTTT

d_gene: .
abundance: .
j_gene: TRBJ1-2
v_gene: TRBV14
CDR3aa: CASSQVRGPYGYTF
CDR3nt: TGTGCCAGCAGCCAAGTTCGAGGACCCTATGGCTACACCTTC

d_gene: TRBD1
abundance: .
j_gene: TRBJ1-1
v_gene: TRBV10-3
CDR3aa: CAIYRDRDTEAFF
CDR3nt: TGTGCCATCTATAGGGACAGGGACACTGAAGCTTTCTTT

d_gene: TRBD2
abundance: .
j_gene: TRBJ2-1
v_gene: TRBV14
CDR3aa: CASSPLGGYNEQFF
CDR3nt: TGTGCCAGCAGCCCCTTGGGGGGGTACAATGAGCAGTTCTTC

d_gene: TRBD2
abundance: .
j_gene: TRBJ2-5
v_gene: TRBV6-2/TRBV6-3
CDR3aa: CASSPAGAGGQETQYF
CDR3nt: TGTGCCAGCAGCCCTGCAGGAGCGGGGGGGCAAGAGACCCAGTACTTC

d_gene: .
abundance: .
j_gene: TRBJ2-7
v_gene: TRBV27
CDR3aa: CASSLVGAGHEQYF
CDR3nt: TGTGCCAGCAGTTTAGTGGGGGCTGGGCACGAGCAGTACTTC

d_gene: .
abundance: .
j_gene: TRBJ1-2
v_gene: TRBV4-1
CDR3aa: CASSLLGQGGYTF
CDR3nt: TGCGCCAGCAGCCTCCTCGGGCAGGGGGGCTACACCTTC

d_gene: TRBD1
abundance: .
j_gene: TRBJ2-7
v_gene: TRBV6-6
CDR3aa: CASSYRDRGIYEQYF
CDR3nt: TGTGCCAGCAGTTACAGGGACAGGGGCATCTACGAGCAGTACTTC

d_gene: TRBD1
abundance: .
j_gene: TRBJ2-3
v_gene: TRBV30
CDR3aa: CAWSQGQGLWTDTQYF
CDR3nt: TGTGCCTGGAGTCAAGGACAGGGTCTTTGGACAGATACGCAGTATTTT

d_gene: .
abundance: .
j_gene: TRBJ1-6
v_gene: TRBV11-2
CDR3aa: CASSFSRNLHF
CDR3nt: TGTGCCAGCAGCTTTTCGAGGAACCTCCACTTT

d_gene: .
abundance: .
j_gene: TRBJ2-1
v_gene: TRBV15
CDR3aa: CATSGYRVGNEQFF
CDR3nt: TGTGCCACCAGCGGATACAGGGTTGGCAATGAGCAGTTCTTC

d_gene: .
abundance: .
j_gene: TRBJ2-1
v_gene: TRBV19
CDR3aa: CASSIVEGDYEQFF
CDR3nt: TGTGCCAGTAGTATAGTCGAAGGGGACTATGAGCAGTTCTTC

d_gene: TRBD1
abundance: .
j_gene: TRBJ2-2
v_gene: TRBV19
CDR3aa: CASGTGSTGELFF
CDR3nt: TGTGCCAGCGGGACAGGGAGCACCGGGGAGCTGTTTTTT

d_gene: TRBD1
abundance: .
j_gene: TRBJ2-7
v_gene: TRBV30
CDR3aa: CAWSPGQGYEQYF
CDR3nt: TGTGCCTGGAGTCCGGGACAGGGGTACGAGCAGTACTTC

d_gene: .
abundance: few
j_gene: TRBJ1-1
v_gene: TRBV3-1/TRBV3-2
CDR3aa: CASSQEPQNGAEAFF
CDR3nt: TGTGCCAGCAGCCAAGAACCTCAAAACGGGGCTGAAGCTTTCTTT

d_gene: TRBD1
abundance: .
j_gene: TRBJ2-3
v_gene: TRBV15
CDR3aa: CAVRQGTTDTQYF
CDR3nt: TGTGCCGTACGACAGGGTACCACAGATACGCAGTATTTT

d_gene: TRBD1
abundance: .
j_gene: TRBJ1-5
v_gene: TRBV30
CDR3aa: CAWKPKGQGFNQPQHF
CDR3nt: TGTGCCTGGAAACCTAAGGGACAGGGTTTCAATCAGCCCCAGCATTTT

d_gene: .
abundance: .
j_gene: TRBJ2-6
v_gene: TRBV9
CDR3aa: CASTGPGANVLTF
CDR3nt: TGTGCCAGCACAGGGCCTGGGGCCAACGTCCTGACTTTC

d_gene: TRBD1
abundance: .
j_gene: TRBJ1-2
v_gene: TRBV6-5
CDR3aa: CASNKETGGNYGYTF
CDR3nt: TGTGCCAGCAATAAAGAGACAGGGGGTAACTATGGCTACACCTTC

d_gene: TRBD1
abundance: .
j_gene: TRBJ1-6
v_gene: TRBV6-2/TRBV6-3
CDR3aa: CASSYSQIDRAESPLHF
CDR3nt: TGTGCCAGCAGTTACTCCCAGATCGACAGGGCGGAATCACCCCTCCACTTT

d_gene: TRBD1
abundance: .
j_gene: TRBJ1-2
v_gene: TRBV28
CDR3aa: CASLAGGQGARGYTF
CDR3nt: TGTGCCAGTCTAGCTGGGGGACAGGGGGCGCGTGGCTACACCTTC